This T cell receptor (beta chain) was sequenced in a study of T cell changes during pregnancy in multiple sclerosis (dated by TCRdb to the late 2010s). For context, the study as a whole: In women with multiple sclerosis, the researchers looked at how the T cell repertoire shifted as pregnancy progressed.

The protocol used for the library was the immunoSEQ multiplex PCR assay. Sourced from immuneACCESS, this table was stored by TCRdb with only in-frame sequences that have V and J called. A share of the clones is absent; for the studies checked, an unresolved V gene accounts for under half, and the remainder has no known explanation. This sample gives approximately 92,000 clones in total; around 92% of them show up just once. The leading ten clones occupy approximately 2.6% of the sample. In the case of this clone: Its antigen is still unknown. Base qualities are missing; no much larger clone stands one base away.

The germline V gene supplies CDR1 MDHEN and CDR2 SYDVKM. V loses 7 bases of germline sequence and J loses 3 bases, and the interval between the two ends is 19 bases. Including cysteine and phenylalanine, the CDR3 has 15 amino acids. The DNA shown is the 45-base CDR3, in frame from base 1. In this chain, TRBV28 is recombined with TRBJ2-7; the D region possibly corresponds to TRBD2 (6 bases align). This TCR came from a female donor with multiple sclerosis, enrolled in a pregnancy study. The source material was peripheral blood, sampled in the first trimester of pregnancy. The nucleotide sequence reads TGTGCCAGCACAAATCCGCGGGAACCTAGCTACGAGCAGTACTTC. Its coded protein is CASTNPREPSYEQYF. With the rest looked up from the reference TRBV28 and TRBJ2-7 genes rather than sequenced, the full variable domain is DVKVTQSSRYLVKRTGEKVFLECVQDMDHENMFWYRQDPGLGLRLIYFSYDVKMKEKGDIPEGYSVSREKKERFSLILESASTNQTSMYLCASTNPREPSYEQYFGPGTRLTVT.